Each of the 13 T cell receptor beta chains below was sequenced from the same sample in a study of read filtering for tumor transcriptome and immune sequencing. The library was built from about 400 ng RNA with molecular barcoded adaptors for alpha/delta and beta/gamma chains. TCRdb used MiXCR to reprocess the reads, holding one entry per CDR3 protein. The table includes tens of thousands of distinct CDR3 sequences, over 11% detected once. Sequencing was done on a sample of a population of CD138-negative cells sorted from bone marrow. The receptors shown here come from a donor at least 40 years old with multiple myeloma.

This clonotype is labeled medium-sized. The V call is TRBV4-2, the J call TRBJ2-1; the match to TRBD1 covers 7 bases. Unmatched junction bases numbered 9, after V lost 2 bases and J lost 5 bases. The CDR3 has 16 residues. Germline V gives CDR1 LGHNA, CDR2 YNFKEQ. The chain's CDR3 is CASSQSGRGSNNEQFF. The CDR3 coding sequence is TGTGCCAGCAGCCAATCCGGCAGGGGGTCGAACAATGAGCAGTTCTTC.

About this clonotype itself: At one end the junction does not follow the germline gene, possibly because of a read error. The chain links TRBV6-1 to TRBJ1-4; D is uncertain. CDR1 and CDR2 (germline): MNHNS, SASEGT. This CDR3 is 14 amino acids long. The CDR3 DNA follows: TGTGCCAGCAGTGAAGGGGAAGTTAATGAAAAGCTGTTTTTT. This codes for CASSEGEVNEKLFF.

As to this clonotype: This could be a read error, since a much larger clone is one nucleotide away. The J gene is TRBJ1-1, the V gene TRBV7-3; TRBD1 aligns across 7 bases. CDR1 is SGHTA and CDR2 is FQGTGA in the germline V gene. CDR3 size: 15 residues. The DNA for the CDR3 is TGTGCCAGCAGCTTAAGCGGGGGAGGGGGCACTGGAGCTTTCTTT. This codes for CASSLSGGGGTGAFF.

This clonotype has a handful of counts. This may arise from a read error, as a much more abundant clone is one base away. The rearrangement links TRBV11-1 to TRBJ2-1, with D hard to call. Germline values: CDR1 SGHAT, CDR2 FQDESV (reference sequence). The CDR3 has 14 amino acids. CDR3 protein: CASRGPSSYKEQFF. In DNA, the CDR3 is TGTGCCAGCAGGGGCCCAAGCTCCTACAAGGAGCAGTTCTTC.

Ten or more counts support this clonotype. V gene TRBV7-6 combines with J gene TRBJ2-2; D is perhaps TRBD2 (5 bases). Germline CDR1 reads SGHVS; CDR2 reads FNYEAQ. V dropped 5 bases and J dropped 0 bases, with 13 bases sitting between them. This CDR3 comprises 16 residues. The DNA for the CDR3 is TGTGCCAGCAGCCCCCGGCCGGAGGCGAACACCGGGGAGCTGTTTTTT. It codes for CASSPRPEANTGELFF.

The rearrangement joins TRBV5-4 to TRBJ2-2, with a weak D call TRBD1 (5 bases). This CDR3 is 14 amino acids long. Germline values: CDR1 SGHNT, CDR2 YYREEE (reference sequence). The germline V and J ends were trimmed by 7 bases and 6 bases, with 16 bases remaining between them. CDR3 sequence reads: CASQVRGGAGELFF. Written as DNA, the CDR3 is TGTGCCAGCCAAGTTAGGGGCGGCGCCGGGGAGCTGTTTTTT.

At least ten counts were recorded for this clonotype. The J gene is TRBJ2-3, the V gene TRBV7-3; D not resolved. The V end was cut by 3 bases, the J end by 3 bases, with 10 bases between. Germline values: CDR1 SGHTA, CDR2 FQGTGA. The CDR3 is made up of 14 amino acids. This CDR3 is CASSLSTVTDTQYF. The DNA for the CDR3 is TGTGCCAGCAGCTTGAGCACGGTTACAGATACGCAGTATTTT. The full variable domain, its missing parts supplied by reference TRBV7-3 and TRBJ2-3, is GAGVSQTPSNKVTEKGKYVELRCDPISGHTALYWYRQSLGQGPEFLIYFQGTGAADDSGLPNDRFFAVRPEGSVSTLKIQRTERGDSAVYLCASSLSTVTDTQYFGPGTRLTVL.

This clonotype was picked up many times. A read error may be the cause here, since a much bigger clone is one base away. The CDR3 sequence: CASSGTLNPNGQFF. Written as DNA, the CDR3 is TGTGCCAGCTCCGGGACCTTAAACCCCAATGGGCAGTTCTTC. The chain employs TRBV12-3 or TRBV12-4 and TRBJ2-1, with D possibly called TRBD1 or TRBD2 (5 bases each). CDR3 length: 14 residues.

This clonotype was observed at least ten times. The chain is built from TRBV15 and TRBJ1-5; D gene uncertain. The CDR3 contains 14 residues. V was shortened by 0 bases and J by 5 bases, with 8 bases between the two germline ends. The germline V gene has CDR1 LNHNV and CDR2 YYDKDF (reference sequence). In nucleotides, the CDR3 is TGTGCCACCAGCAGAGATGGTGCAGATCAGCCCCAGCATTTT. It translates to CATSRDGADQPQHF. The complete variable domain, with remaining parts taken from reference TRBV15 and TRBJ1-5, reads DAMVIQNPRYQVTQFGKPVTLSCSQTLNHNVMYWYQQKSSQAPKLLFHYYDKDFNNEADTPDNFQSRRPNTSFCFLDIRSPGLGDTAMYLCATSRDGADQPQHFGDGTRLSIL.

This clonotype was counted at least ten times. The chain links TRBV20-1 to TRBJ2-2; 11 bases match TRBD2. Germline V CDR1 and CDR2: DFQATT, SNEGSKA (reference sequence). J was trimmed by 4 bases and V by 5 bases; bases with no gene match: 9. CDR3 length: 16 residues. The CDR3, as DNA: TGCAGTGCTCCCTATAGCGGGGGGGCCGGCACCGGGGAGCTGTTTTTT. Its translation is CSAPYSGGAGTGELFF.

V usage is TRBV28 and J usage is TRBJ1-1; 9 nucleotides align to TRBD1. V gave up 5 bases and J gave up 4 bases; unmatched junction bases: 8. Germline lookup yields CDR1 MDHEN and CDR2 SYDVKM. This CDR3 has 15 amino acids. The CDR3 DNA reads as TGTGCCAGCAGTGGCCCGGGACAGGGTATCACTGAAGCTTTCTTT. It encodes CASSGPGQGITEAFF.

This clonotype was counted a few times. V gene TRBV28 combines with J gene TRBJ2-6, with a weak D call TRBD2 (6 bases). V lost 2 bases to trimming and J lost 0 bases, with 8 bases between them. CDR3 length: 16 residues. Germline V gene lookup returns CDR1 MDHEN and CDR2 SYDVKM. CDR3 DNA sequence: TGTGCCAGCAGTTTAGGCGGGATCTCTGGGGCCAACGTCCTGACTTTC. This sequence encodes CASSLGGISGANVLTF.

This clonotype was observed at least ten times. The chain is built from TRBV7-9 and TRBJ2-7; 8 bases agree with TRBD1. CDR3 length: 14 amino acids. The ends lost 1 base at V and 7 bases at J; junction bases unmatched: 6. In germline, CDR1 is SEHNR, CDR2 FQNEAQ (reference sequence). The CDR3 loop is CASSLVADRGEQYF. The CDR3, as DNA: TGTGCCAGCAGCTTAGTCGCCGACAGGGGAGAGCAGTACTTC.